This T cell receptor (beta chain) was identified in a study of blood T cell repertoires in COVID-19. About the study: COVID-19 samples collected from the United States, Italy and Spain covered acute and convalescent phases. The cDNA or gDNA used as material had been derived from T cells, B-cell-depleted T cells, or PBMCs.

Source study methods: From reference gene primer amplification, estimates of nucleated cell counts were derived. Sequencing was performed with immunoSEQ multiplex PCR; in TCRdb, only in-frame clones are kept and a portion is missing. The V and J calls and clone size come from that table; D and trimming were worked out from the DNA. In the table there are more than 150,000 clones, 75% to 90% of which are singletons. The CDR3 extends over 15 amino acids. CDR1 and CDR2 (germline): ENHRY, SYGVKD. V dropped 10 bases and J dropped 6 bases, with 25 bases sitting between them. The receptor's source is a woman between 70 and 85 years old with acute or convalescent COVID-19. What was sequenced was peripheral blood. The V gene is TRBV10-3, the J gene TRBJ2-7; D is possibly TRBD2 (6 bases). The CDR3 is CATRQGGTDRSEQYF. The CDR3 DNA reads as TGTGCCACGAGGCAGGGTGGGACTGACCGATCCGAGCAGTACTTC.